This TCR beta chain was identified during a study of tumor and adjacent non-tumor tissue in lung cancer. For the study at large: There were some 12 adenocarcinoma, a couple of squamous cell carcinoma and 1 small cell lung cancer cases. Each sample yielded a few million productive TCRbeta reads on average.

V was pared by 5 bases and J by 2 bases, with 14 bases between. The CDR3 sequence is 15 residues long. Germline values: CDR1 SGHAT, CDR2 FQNNGV. This clonotype was seen ten or more times. Its antigen remains unknown. Three rounds of nested PCR, following a modified ARM-PCR protocol, produced the TCRbeta library. One entry per CDR3 protein, called by TCRdb with MiXCR from the multiplex PCR reads. The data contain 120,000 to 150,000 distinct CDR3 sequences, roughly 70% of them singletons. The template was RNA from unsorted bulk tissue. Between August and November 2014, newly diagnosed, chemotherapy-naive lung cancer patients underwent thoracic surgery in China. Study-wide points: TCR diversity was significantly greater in tumor than normal lung tissue.

The receptor's source is a man aged 55 to 70 with small cell lung cancer. The sequencing sample was made of lung tumor tissue. The gene calls are TRBV11-2 and TRBJ2-3; D may be TRBD2 (5 bases). The DNA for the CDR3 is TGTGCCAGCAGCCCGGGGAGAACTTACACAGATACGCAGTATTTT. Residues: CASSPGRTYTDTQYF.